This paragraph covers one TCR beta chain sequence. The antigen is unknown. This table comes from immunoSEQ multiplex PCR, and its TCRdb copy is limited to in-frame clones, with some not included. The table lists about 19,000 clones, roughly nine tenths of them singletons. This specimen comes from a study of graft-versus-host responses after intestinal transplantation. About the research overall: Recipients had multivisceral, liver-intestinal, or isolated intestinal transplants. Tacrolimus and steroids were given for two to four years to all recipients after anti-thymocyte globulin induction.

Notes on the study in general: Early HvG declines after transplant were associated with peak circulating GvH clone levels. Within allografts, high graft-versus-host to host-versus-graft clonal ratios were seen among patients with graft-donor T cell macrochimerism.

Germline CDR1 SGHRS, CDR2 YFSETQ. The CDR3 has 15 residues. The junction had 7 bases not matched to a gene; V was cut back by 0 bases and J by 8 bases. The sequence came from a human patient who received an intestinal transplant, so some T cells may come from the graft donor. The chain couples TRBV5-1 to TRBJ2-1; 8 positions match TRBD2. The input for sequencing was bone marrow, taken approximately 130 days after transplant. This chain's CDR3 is CASSLGVSGTDEQFF. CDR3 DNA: TGCGCCAGCAGCTTGGGGGTTAGCGGGACGGATGAGCAGTTCTTC.